A selection of T cell receptor beta chains follows, all from one sample in a study of T cell responses to AZD1222 COVID-19 vaccine. Clones were read by immunoSEQ multiplex PCR, and TCRdb kept only the in-frame ones, dropping some. This repertoire shows 40,000 to 45,000 clones, about 78% found once; its top ten account for approximately 3.6%. The input for sequencing was peripheral blood, taken on day 0 of AZD1222 vaccination. The receptor source for this set is an adult in good health. Both conserved end residues are part of each CDR3. D genes are given only for firm matches. Size tells how often a clone was seen (once, few, many) or the class of an expanded clone, and some rows leave it out.

16 | - | TRBJ1-6 | TRBV3-1/TRBV3-2 | - | TGTGCCAGCAGCCAAGCCCAGGGATCGAGGAACTCACCCCTCCACTTT | CASSQAQGSRNSPLHF
14 | few | TRBJ1-2 | TRBV18 | - | TGTGCCAGCTCACCTTCCGCCGGGGGGCCTGGCTACACCTTC | CASSPSAGGPGYTF
14 | - | TRBJ2-1 | TRBV7-9 | - | TGTGCCAGCAGCCGGCTAGGGGTCTACAATGAGCAGTTCTTC | CASSRLGVYNEQFF
14 | - | TRBJ2-2 | TRBV19 | - | TGTGCCAGTAGTATATCCGAGAACACCGGGGAGCTGTTTTTT | CASSISENTGELFF
13 | - | TRBJ2-7 | TRBV19 | - | TGTGCCAGTAGTATCGGTCACGGCGTCGGGCAGAACTTC | CASSIGHGVGQNF
20 | - | TRBJ1-3 | TRBV13 | TRBD1 | TGTGCCAGCAGCCAATATAACCTGTACAGGGGCGACCTCTCTGGAAACACCATATATTTT | CASSQYNLYRGDLSGNTIYF
14 | once | TRBJ2-1 | TRBV7-9 | TRBD2 | TGTGCCAGCAGTTCTACCGGGACTAATAATGAGCAGTTCTTC | CASSSTGTNNEQFF
14 | - | TRBJ2-1 | TRBV7-2 | - | TGTGCCAGCAGCTCAATGCAGGGGTTGGGTGAGCAGTTCTTC | CASSSMQGLGEQFF
14 | once | TRBJ1-5 | TRBV7-2 | - | TGTGCCAGCAGCTTAGGCAGAGAATCCCAGCCCCAGCATTTT | CASSLGRESQPQHF
12 | - | TRBJ1-2 | TRBV28 | - | TGTGCCAGCAGTTTGAGCGGGTATGGCTACACCTTC | CASSLSGYGYTF
15 | - | TRBJ1-2 | TRBV4-1 | - | TGCGCCAGCAGCCAAGGTCAGGACGGTGACTATGGCTACACCTTC | CASSQGQDGDYGYTF
14 | - | TRBJ1-1 | TRBV5-1 | - | TGCGCCAGCAGCTTGGAGGTGGCAGCCAGTGAAGCTTTCTTT | CASSLEVAASEAFF
17 | - | TRBJ1-6 | TRBV4-2 | - | TGTGCCAGCAGCCAAGAGCAGGGTCCTATGAATAATTCACCCCTCCACTTT | CASSQEQGPMNNSPLHF
15 | - | TRBJ1-1 | TRBV15 | TRBD1 | TGTGCCACCAGAGGGGGGACAGGGACGAACACTGAAGCTTTCTTT | CATRGGTGTNTEAFF
12 | - | TRBJ1-2 | TRBV28 | - | TGTGCCAGCAGACAGGCAGGGGAAGGCTACACCTTC | CASRQAGEGYTF
14 | once | TRBJ2-2 | TRBV7-2 | - | TGTGCCAGCAGCTTAGGGGGTCAGACCGGGGAGCTGTTTTTT | CASSLGGQTGELFF
16 | - | TRBJ2-5 | TRBV4-3 | TRBD2 | TGCGCCAGCAGCCAAGGGCTAGCGGGAGACCTCGAGACCCAGTACTTC | CASSQGLAGDLETQYF